The 18 T cell receptor beta chains reported below all come from one sample, sequenced in a study of blood T cell repertoires in COVID-19. The method was immunoSEQ multiplex PCR; TCRdb's version includes in-frame clones alone and lacks a portion of them. The sample shows over 150,000 clones, 70% to 90% of them seen only once. The sequenced sample consisted of peripheral blood. Receptor source: a woman older than 75 with COVID-19, enrolled during active disease.

V is TRBV5-4 and J is TRBJ2-7; 12 nucleotides match TRBD2. J was trimmed by 4 bases and V by 4 bases; bases with no gene match: 9. CDR1 is SGHNT, CDR2 YYREEE, per germline (reference sequence). CDR3 length equals 16 residues. The CDR3 DNA reads TGTGCCAGCAGCCCCGGGACTAGCGGGCCAGGATACGAGCAGTACTTC. This translates into CASSPGTSGPGYEQYF.

The rearrangement links TRBV6-5 to TRBJ1-5; a possible D gene is TRBD1 (5 bases). Per germline, CDR1 MNHEY and CDR2 SVGAGI. The CDR3 is 15 residues long. V was cut by 0 bases and J by 9 bases, with 15 bases left in between. CDR3 region: CASSYSHPGQGPQHF. CDR3 DNA: TGTGCCAGCAGTTACTCTCATCCGGGTCAGGGGCCCCAGCATTTT.

The CDR3 loop reads CASSDPREGEKLFF. CDR3 nucleotide sequence: TGTGCCAGCAGTGACCCCAGGGAAGGTGAAAAACTGTTTTTT. The chain recombines TRBV2 with TRBJ1-4, with D possibly TRBD1 on 5 matching bases. V was cut by 3 bases and J by 7 bases, with 12 bases left in between. Germline-derived CDR1 and CDR2 are SNHLY and FYNNEI. This CDR3 is built from 14 residues.

The chain carries TRBV5-5 and TRBJ1-2; TRBD1 agrees at 7 bases. V shed 7 bases and J 5 bases; nucleotides not matched to a gene: 5. Germline-derived CDR1 and CDR2 are SGHKS and YYEKEE (reference sequence). The length of the CDR3 is 12 residues. The CDR3 sequence is CASAGQAYGYTF. CDR3 DNA sequence: TGTGCCAGCGCCGGACAGGCTTATGGCTACACCTTC. The complete variable domain, with remaining parts taken from reference TRBV5-5 and TRBJ1-2, reads DAGVTQSPTHLIKTRGQQVTLRCSPISGHKSVSWYQQVLGQGPQFIFQYYEKEERGRGNFPDRFSARQFPNYSSELNVNALLLGDSALYLCASAGQAYGYTFGSGTRLTVV.

In regard to this clone: The sample holds other DNA sequences that translate to the same CDR3. The chain couples TRBV7-2 to TRBJ2-7; D gene unclear. Trimming stripped 1 base from V and 3 bases from J, with 7 bases between. CDR3 length: 13 residues. From germline, CDR1 is SGHTA and CDR2 FQGNSA. Written as DNA, the CDR3 is TGTGCCAGCAGCTTAGTGTCGGGCTACGAGCAGTACTTC. Translation: CASSLVSGYEQYF.

V and J are TRBV9 and TRBJ2-7, with D possibly being TRBD1 (5 bases). CDR3 length: 14 residues. Trimming shortened V by 0 bases and J by 0 bases, and 7 bases separated the two germline ends. The V gene's germline CDR1 is SGDLS and CDR2 YYNGEE. For the CDR3, the DNA is TGTGCCAGCAGCGTAGGGGGCAACTCCTACGAGCAGTACTTC. It is translated as CASSVGGNSYEQYF.

The chain links TRBV27 to TRBJ2-1, with TRBD2 identical over 12 bases. The CDR3 is made up of 14 amino acids. Germline CDR1 MNHEY, CDR2 SMNVEV (reference sequence). Trimming removed 10 bases from V and 9 bases from J; junction bases left unmatched: 10. The CDR3 protein is CATSWTSGAGEQFF. CDR3 DNA: TGTGCCACTTCCTGGACTAGCGGGGCGGGTGAGCAGTTCTTC.

The chain couples TRBV7-2 to TRBJ2-7; 12 bases are a match to TRBD1. The CDR3 has 16 residues. The ends lost 8 bases at V and 7 bases at J; junction bases unmatched: 15. Germline lookup yields CDR1 SGHTA and CDR2 FQGNSA. CDR3: CASGPHPGQGAGEQYF. In DNA, the CDR3 is TGTGCCAGCGGCCCCCATCCGGGACAGGGGGCGGGGGAGCAGTACTTC.

The chain is built from TRBV12-3 or TRBV12-4 and TRBJ1-2, with D possibly being TRBD1 (6 bases). The CDR3 consists of 13 residues. With 4 bases removed from V and 5 bases from J, the gap between germline ends came to 11 bases. The CDR3 reads CASSSPGEYGYTF. The CDR3 nucleotides are TGTGCCAGCAGTTCCCCAGGGGAATATGGCTACACCTTC.

This clone appeared a single time. The chain combines TRBV5-1 with TRBJ2-7, with D possibly TRBD2 on 7 matching bases. Trimming stripped 0 bases from V and 5 bases from J, with 9 bases between. This CDR3 has 13 amino acids. Looked up from germline, CDR1 is SGHRS and CDR2 is YFSETQ. CDR3 amino acids: CASSLAGGNEQYF. The CDR3, as DNA: TGCGCCAGCAGCTTGGCGGGGGGCAACGAGCAGTACTTC.

Here the CDR3 DNA reads TGTGCCAGCAGTGTTAGGAGGGAGGGGGAGACCCAGTACTTC. It encodes CASSVRREGETQYF. The chain couples TRBV2 to TRBJ2-5; TRBD2 agrees at 7 bases. The germline V gene encodes CDR1 SNHLY and CDR2 FYNNEI. The CDR3 covers 14 residues. J lost 5 bases, V lost 4 bases, and 7 bases had no gene match.

The V call is TRBV5-4, the J call TRBJ2-5; TRBD1 is a possible D gene (6 bases). CDR3 length: 14 amino acids. The V end lost 4 bases, the J end lost 7 bases, and 17 bases lay between the germline ends. Germline assignment: CDR1 SGHNT and CDR2 YYREEE (reference sequence). The CDR3 nucleotides are TGTGCCAGCAGCGATAAGACAGGCCCGGGGACCCAGTACTTC. Translated, it gives CASSDKTGPGTQYF. The full variable domain, in which reference TRBV5-4 and TRBJ2-5 provide the parts outside the CDR3, is ETGVTQSPTHLIKTRGQQVTLRCSSQSGHNTVSWYQQALGQGPQFIFQYYREEENGRGNFPPRFSGLQFPNYSSELNVNALELDDSALYLCASSDKTGPGTQYFGPGTRLLVL.

J is TRBJ2-7 and V is TRBV3-1 (or the pseudogene TRBV3-2); D is unclear. The CDR3 spans 12 residues. Germline V lookup: CDR1 LGHDT, CDR2 YNNKEL (reference sequence). The V end was cut by 2 bases, the J end by 7 bases, with 9 bases between. In DNA form, the CDR3 reads TGTGCCAGCAGCCAAAACCTGCGGGAGCAGTACTTC. Protein sequence: CASSQNLREQYF.

The V call is TRBV10-3, the J call TRBJ1-2; D is perhaps TRBD1 (6 bases). The ends were cut back, 10 bases at V and 0 bases at J, with 15 bases in the middle. Germline values: CDR1 ENHRY, CDR2 SYGVKD. The CDR3 is 14 residues long. The DNA of the CDR3 is TGTGCCAGCCACCCGACAGGTGCTAACTATGGCTACACCTTC. Translated: CASHPTGANYGYTF.

The chain's CDR3 is CASSLDPADGYTF. CDR3 DNA: TGCGCCAGCAGCTTGGACCCAGCGGATGGCTACACCTTC. The gene calls are TRBV5-1 and TRBJ1-2; D is uncertain. CDR1 and CDR2 from the germline V gene are SGHRS and YFSETQ. V shed 0 bases and J shed 6 bases, with 9 bases lying between them. The CDR3 consists of 13 residues.

This clone was seen only once. The rearrangement joins TRBV28 to TRBJ2-2; 14 nucleotides line up with TRBD2. Germline CDR1 MDHEN, CDR2 SYDVKM. The CDR3 spans 16 residues. Trimming cost V 7 bases and J 7 bases; bases outside gene matches: 8. The CDR3 DNA is TGTGCCAGCACTCGCAGACTAGCGGGAGGGTTCGGGGAGCTGTTTTTT. It translates to CASTRRLAGGFGELFF. Drawing the rest from reference TRBV28 and TRBJ2-2, the complete variable domain is DVKVTQSSRYLVKRTGEKVFLECVQDMDHENMFWYRQDPGLGLRLIYFSYDVKMKEKGDIPEGYSVSREKKERFSLILESASTNQTSMYLCASTRRLAGGFGELFFGEGSRLTVL.

V usage is TRBV27 and J usage is TRBJ2-3; 8 nucleotides agree with TRBD2. CDR3 length: 16 residues. The trim removed 5 bases at V and 1 base at J, leaving 8 bases unmatched. The germline V gene has CDR1 MNHEY and CDR2 SMNVEV (reference sequence). CDR3 protein: CASSPSGGTGTDTQYF. In DNA form, the CDR3 reads TGTGCCAGCAGTCCGAGCGGGGGAACAGGCACAGATACGCAGTATTTT.

The chain has TRBV5-4 and TRBJ1-2, with D possibly TRBD1 on 6 matching bases. V lost 4 bases and J lost 2, with 9 bases in between. The CDR3 spans 13 residues. Germline V gene data show CDR1 as SGHNT and CDR2 as YYREEE (reference sequence). In DNA form, the CDR3 reads TGTGCCAGCAGCCTGGGACAAAACTATGGCTACACCTTC. It specifies CASSLGQNYGYTF.